The 7 T cell receptor beta chains presented below share a single source sample, sequenced in a study of T-cell memory formation after mild COVID-19. One entry per CDR3 protein results from TCRdb running MiXCR on the 5' RACE reads. In the table there are more than 150,000 distinct CDR3 sequences, less than 20% of which are singletons. The sequencing input was PBMCs or a T cell subset sorted from them (not recorded which). The receptors originated from a man aged 18 to 30 who had mild COVID-19 (a few samples of this study predate the infection). Cell type and time point are not known.

The gene calls are TRBV23-1 and TRBJ2-7, with a possible D match to TRBD2 (6 bases). TRBV23-1 is an open reading frame whose function is uncertain. V dropped 1 base and J dropped 6 bases, with 19 bases sitting between them. CDR3 length: 16 residues. CDR3 sequence: CASSQFQSPAGPEQYF. For the CDR3, the DNA is TGCGCCAGCAGTCAATTTCAATCACCAGCGGGTCCCGAGCAGTACTTC.

The rearrangement joins TRBV18 to TRBJ2-3, with D unclear. Trimming removed 8 bases at V and 0 bases at J, with 3 bases between. This CDR3 is 11 amino acids long. The germline V gene has CDR1 KGHSH and CDR2 LQKENI. CDR3 coding DNA: TGTGCCAGCAAGAGCACAGATACGCAGTATTTT. Encoded protein: CASKSTDTQYF.

This clonotype was counted only a few times. This sequence joins TRBV20-1 and TRBJ2-3; a weak D match, TRBD1 (6 bases). The V end lost 6 bases, the J end lost 4 bases, and 17 bases lay between the germline ends. The germline gives CDR1 DFQATT, CDR2 SNEGSKA (reference sequence). The CDR3 runs to 14 residues. Written as DNA, the CDR3 is TGCAGTGCCTTAACAGGGAATCCCGCAGATACGCAGTATTTT. Amino acid sequence: CSALTGNPADTQYF.

This clonotype was detected only a few times. The V gene is TRBV5-1, the J gene TRBJ1-1; the D gene is possibly TRBD1 (5 bases). CDR3 size: 14 residues. Germline V CDR1 and CDR2: SGHRS, YFSETQ. V was pared by 4 bases and J by 10 bases, with 20 bases between. The CDR3 reads CASSTGTENIGAFF. CDR3 sequence (DNA): TGCGCCAGCAGCACGGGGACGGAAAATATCGGAGCTTTCTTT. The variable domain in full, with the rest retrieved from reference TRBV5-1 and TRBJ1-1, is KAGVTQTPRYLIKTRGQQVTLSCSPISGHRSVSWYQQTPGQGLQFLFEYFSETQRNKGNFPGRFSGRQFSNSRSEMNVSTLELGDSALYLCASSTGTENIGAFFGQGTRLTVV.

The chain combines TRBV25-1 with TRBJ1-3; D unresolved. The CDR3 runs 14 residues. Germline lookup yields CDR1 MGHDK and CDR2 SYGVNS. V lost 5 bases and J 3 bases, leaving 11 bases between the germline ends. CDR3 nucleotides: TGTGCCAGCAGTACGGGCTTGGGTGGAAACACCATATATTTT. Translating it yields CASSTGLGGNTIYF.

This sequence joins TRBV9 and TRBJ2-5; D is undetermined. This CDR3 has 14 residues. Germline V gives CDR1 SGDLS, CDR2 YYNGEE. Trimming pared 0 bases from V and 1 base from J, leaving 7 bases between. The chain's CDR3 is CASSVGALQETQYF. The CDR3 DNA reads TGTGCCAGCAGCGTAGGTGCACTCCAAGAGACCCAGTACTTC.

There are a few counts of this clonotype. The genes are TRBV11-2 and TRBJ2-1; tentatively, D is TRBD1 (6 bases). Germline CDR1 reads SGHAT; CDR2 reads FQNNGV. This CDR3 spans 15 amino acids. V lost 5 bases and J 4 bases, leaving 15 bases between the germline ends. The CDR3 sequence is CASSDLMTGYNEQFF. In DNA form, the CDR3 reads TGTGCCAGCAGCGATCTTATGACAGGATACAATGAGCAGTTCTTC.